This TCR beta chain stems from a study of blood T cell repertoires in COVID-19. For the study at large: PBMCs, B-cell-depleted T cells, or T cells provided the cDNA or gDNA that made up the material.

Patients from Seattle were sampled longitudinally, starting during active infection. The CDR3 consists of 14 residues. CDR1 and CDR2 from the germline V gene are MDHEN and SYDVKM. The ends lost 2 bases at V and 14 bases at J; junction bases unmatched: 9. Only in-frame clones appear in the TCRdb table, and some are missing; sequencing was by immunoSEQ multiplex PCR. In the table there are around 400,000 clones, more than 75% of which are singletons. The rearrangement links TRBV28 to TRBJ1-4; 9 positions agree with TRBD1. The receptor's source is a woman between 55 and 75 years old with COVID-19, enrolled during active disease. Source material: peripheral blood. The CDR3 nucleotides read TGTGCCAGCAGTTTACTCCGGGACAGGGTGAATCTGTTTTTT. Encoded protein: CASSLLRDRVNLFF. The whole variable domain, filled in from reference TRBV28 and TRBJ1-4, reads DVKVTQSSRYLVKRTGEKVFLECVQDMDHENMFWYRQDPGLGLRLIYFSYDVKMKEKGDIPEGYSVSREKKERFSLILESASTNQTSMYLCASSLLRDRVNLFFGSGTQLSVL.